The 13 T cell receptor beta chains reported below all come from one sample, sequenced in a study of blood T cell repertoires in COVID-19. Assay: immunoSEQ multiplex PCR; the TCRdb copy retains only in-frame clones and omits some. The sample consists of hundreds of thousands of clones, roughly 90% of them appearing once. Source material: peripheral blood. These receptors were taken from a woman in her twenties or thirties with COVID-19, enrolled during active disease.

The chain's CDR3 is CASSLLGIEGVANEQFF. The CDR3 nucleotides read TGTGCCAGCAGCCTTTTAGGTATTGAGGGGGTGGCCAATGAGCAGTTCTTC. The rearrangement links TRBV11-3 to TRBJ2-1; D perhaps matches TRBD1 (6 bases). From germline, CDR1 is SGHNT and CDR2 YENEEA. V dropped 5 bases and J dropped 6 bases, with 23 bases sitting between them. CDR3 length: 17 residues.

This chain links TRBV4-2 with TRBJ2-2; no clear D gene. The V end was cut by 2 bases, the J end by 2 bases, with 21 bases between. The CDR3 has 19 residues. Germline V gene lookup returns CDR1 LGHNA and CDR2 YNFKEQ. The DNA of the CDR3 is TGTGCCAGCAGCCAAAACCTTTATTCGGGTTTTCAAAACACCGGGGAGCTGTTTTTT. It encodes CASSQNLYSGFQNTGELFF.

The chain carries TRBV25-1 and TRBJ2-1; 8 bases line up with TRBD2. The V and J ends lost 1 base and 2 bases, in that order; junction bases with no gene match: 1. The CDR3 is 15 residues long. The germline V gene has CDR1 MGHDK and CDR2 SYGVNS. For the CDR3, the DNA is TGTGCCAGCAGTGAATCGGGGGGGCCCTACAATGAGCAGTTCTTC. Amino acid sequence: CASSESGGPYNEQFF.

The V and J genes are TRBV7-2 and TRBJ1-1; 7 bases agree with TRBD1. The ends lost 5 bases at V and 5 bases at J; junction bases unmatched: 8. Per germline, CDR1 SGHTA and CDR2 FQGNSA. The CDR3 consists of 14 residues. DNA of the CDR3: TGTGCCAGCAGCCCCCCGACAGGGTTGACTGAAGCTTTCTTT. Translating it yields CASSPPTGLTEAFF.

J is TRBJ1-1 and V is TRBV6-5, with a tentative D call TRBD1 (5 bases). The CDR3 runs 13 residues. Per germline, CDR1 MNHEY and CDR2 SVGAGI. V lost 5 bases, J lost 5 bases, and 12 bases lay in between. CDR3 DNA: TGTGCCAGCAGTAGCGGAGGGGTAACTGAAGCTTTCTTT. This codes for CASSSGGVTEAFF.

V and J are TRBV7-2 and TRBJ2-2; 9 bases are a match to TRBD1. This CDR3 spans 14 amino acids. Germline V lookup: CDR1 SGHTA, CDR2 FQGNSA. The J segment lost 7 bases and the V segment lost 7 bases, leaving 7 bases of the junction unmatched. The CDR3 bases are TGTGCCAGCACAAGGGACAGGGCTAACGGGGAGCTGTTTTTT. Its protein product is CASTRDRANGELFF.

The J gene is TRBJ2-2, the V gene TRBV28, with a weak D call TRBD2 (5 bases). V was trimmed by 4 bases and J by 7 bases, leaving 16 bases between them. Germline CDR1 is MDHEN and CDR2 is SYDVKM. This CDR3 is built from 15 residues. The CDR3: CASSSHPGSGGELFF. As DNA, the CDR3 is TGTGCCAGCAGTTCTCACCCCGGAAGCGGCGGGGAGCTGTTTTTT. Full variable domain (outside the CDR3, taken from reference TRBV28 and TRBJ2-2): DVKVTQSSRYLVKRTGEKVFLECVQDMDHENMFWYRQDPGLGLRLIYFSYDVKMKEKGDIPEGYSVSREKKERFSLILESASTNQTSMYLCASSSHPGSGGELFFGEGSRLTVL.

This chain's CDR3 is CASARTGALGEKLFF. CDR3 sequence (DNA): TGTGCCAGCGCCAGGACAGGGGCACTTGGTGAAAAACTGTTTTTT. The V and J genes are TRBV6-4 and TRBJ1-4, with 9 bases that match TRBD1. The germline CDR1 and CDR2 sequences are MRHNA and SNTAGT. V shed 8 bases, J shed 7 bases, and the junction held 11 bases outside the gene matches. The CDR3 runs to 15 residues.

This chain connects TRBV5-6 to TRBJ2-1; TRBD2 matches at 13 bases. The CDR3 is made up of 16 amino acids. With 5 bases clipped from V and 1 base from J, the junction kept 3 bases outside the gene matches. Germline V gene data show CDR1 as SGHDT and CDR2 as YYEEEE. CDR3 amino acids: CASSGLAGVSYNEQFF. In DNA, the CDR3 is TGTGCCAGCAGTGGACTAGCGGGGGTTTCCTACAATGAGCAGTTCTTC.

This clone was recorded only once. The V gene is TRBV19, the J gene TRBJ2-1; D unclear. V was trimmed by 5 bases and J by 0 bases, leaving 11 bases between them. Germline CDR1 reads LNHDA; CDR2 reads SQIVND (reference sequence). There are 15 residues in the CDR3. The CDR3 protein is CASSSPSGSYNEQFF. CDR3 nucleotide sequence: TGTGCCAGTAGTTCCCCTTCGGGCTCCTACAATGAGCAGTTCTTC.

The CDR3 loop reads CAWSVRGGELFF. CDR3 bases: TGTGCCTGGAGTGTACGAGGCGGGGAGCTGTTTTTT. The chain has TRBV30 and TRBJ2-2; D is unresolved. V lost 0 bases and J lost 7, with 6 bases in between. The germline V gene encodes CDR1 GTSNPN and CDR2 SVGIG (reference sequence). This CDR3 spans 12 amino acids.

The gene calls are TRBV5-6 and TRBJ2-7, with TRBD1 as a possible D gene (6 bases). From germline, CDR1 is SGHDT and CDR2 YYEEEE. This CDR3 is built from 16 residues. Between the trimmed V and J ends, which lost 2 bases and 3 bases, there was a span of 18 bases. The CDR3 loop reads CASSLQSQGYNYEQYF. In nucleotides, the CDR3 is TGTGCCAGCAGCTTACAATCACAGGGATACAACTACGAGCAGTACTTC. The full variable domain, completed using reference TRBV5-6 and TRBJ2-7, is DAGVTQSPTHLIKTRGQQVTLRCSPKSGHDTVSWYQQALGQGPQFIFQYYEEEERQRGNFPDRFSGHQFPNYSSELNVNALLLGDSALYLCASSLQSQGYNYEQYFGPGTRLTVT.

J is TRBJ1-4 and V is TRBV7-8, with D tentatively TRBD1 (5 bases). The germline CDR1 and CDR2 sequences are SGHVS and FQNEAQ. V was clipped by 2 bases and J by 2 bases, with 15 bases between them. The length of the CDR3 is 17 residues. The CDR3: CASSLFLAGNTNEKLFF. Written as DNA, the CDR3 is TGTGCCAGCAGCTTATTCCTGGCAGGGAACACTAATGAAAAACTGTTTTTT.